The clone carrying this T cell receptor (beta chain) was counted once. Germline loops: CDR1 ENHRY, CDR2 SYGVKD. The V end was cut by 3 bases, the J end by 9 bases, with 14 bases between. The CDR3 totals 13 residues. These data originate in a study of blood T cell repertoires in COVID-19. Data came from immunoSEQ multiplex PCR; TCRdb stores just in-frame clones and leaves some out. The sample consists of roughly 390,000 clones, 87% of them appearing once. This TCR derives from a woman in her thirties with COVID-19, enrolled during active disease. Sequencing used peripheral blood. The rearrangement links TRBV10-3 to TRBJ2-5; maybe TRBD2 (6 bases). The CDR3 spells CAISDWDGGAQYF. The CDR3 DNA follows: TGTGCCATCAGTGATTGGGACGGCGGGGCCCAGTACTTC.